The rows below give T cell receptor beta chains drawn from one sample of a study of shared clonotypes between healthy human individuals. The method was immunoSEQ multiplex PCR; TCRdb's version includes in-frame clones alone and lacks a portion of them. This sample has fewer than 3 million clones, with approximately 90% found just once. The specimen sequenced was naive CD4+ T cells from PBMCs. The receptors stem from a man in his late teens or twenties in good health. Some clones in this sample may be carry-over from other donors' samples. Both conserved end residues are part of each CDR3. D genes are given only for firm matches. Size is stated for part of the rows, as once, few or many counts, or as a class when the clone is expanded.

>NA|15|TRBJ2-1|TRBV7-3|TRBD2
TGTGCCAGCAGCTTAGGGGCTAGCGGGAGAAATGAGCAGTTCTTC
CASSLGASGRNEQFF
>NA|15|TRBJ2-5|TRBV7-3|TRBD2
TGTGCCAGCAGCATAGTAGCGGGCCCCCAAGAGACCCAGTACTTC
CASSIVAGPQETQYF
>once|12|TRBJ1-2|TRBV25-1|NA
TGTGCCACCTTGGACGGCGGTTATGGCTACACCTTC
CATLDGGYGYTF
>NA|13|TRBJ1-1|TRBV29-1|NA
TGCAGCGTTTCGGGACATATGAACACTGAAGCTTTCTTT
CSVSGHMNTEAFF
>NA|15|TRBJ1-2|TRBV7-6|TRBD1
TGTGCCAGCAGCTTAATGACAGGGGGCAGCTATGGCTACACCTTC
CASSLMTGGSYGYTF
>NA|16|TRBJ1-2|TRBV27|TRBD1
TGTGCCAGCAGTTCTTTTGGACAGGGGGAACAAGGTGGCTACACCTTC
CASSSFGQGEQGGYTF
>NA|15|TRBJ2-1|TRBV6-1|NA
TGTGCCAGCAGTGCTCGGGACGGAGCCTACAATGAGCAGTTCTTC
CASSARDGAYNEQFF
>NA|14|TRBJ2-5|TRBV4-3|NA
TGCGCCAGCAGCCAAGGTTTGGGGCGAGAGACCCAGTACTTC
CASSQGLGRETQYF
>NA|16|TRBJ1-5|TRBV11-2|NA
TGTGCCAGCAGCTTAACCCGCAGGGCCCCCAATCAGCCCCAGCATTTT
CASSLTRRAPNQPQHF
>NA|16|TRBJ2-3|TRBV7-9|TRBD2
TGTGCCAGCAGCCCGGGACTAGCGGGAGGGCCAGATACGCAGTATTTT
CASSPGLAGGPDTQYF
>once|11|TRBJ1-5|TRBV6-6|NA
TGTGCCAGTGGGTTCGGGCAGCCCCAGCATTTT
CASGFGQPQHF
>NA|14|TRBJ2-5|TRBV5-8|TRBD1
TGTGCCAGCAGCCAGGGGGAAACACAAGAGACCCAGTACTTC
CASSQGETQETQYF
>NA|16|TRBJ2-3|TRBV9|NA
TGTGCCAGCAGCGTAGGCGGTAGCGGCCACACAGATACGCAGTATTTT
CASSVGGSGHTDTQYF
>NA|13|TRBJ1-5|TRBV15|NA
TGTGCCACCAGCAGAGAGCAAGGGCAGCCCCAGCATTTT
CATSREQGQPQHF
>NA|15|TRBJ2-7|TRBV27|TRBD2
TGTGCCAGCAGTTCGTGGGCGGGGGGGCCCTACGAGCAGTACTTC
CASSSWAGGPYEQYF
>NA|14|TRBJ2-7|TRBV4-2|NA
TGTGCCAGCAGCCAAGAGGCCAGGACCTACGAGCAGTACTTC
CASSQEARTYEQYF
>NA|15|TRBJ2-5|TRBV5-4|NA
TGTGCCAGCAGCTCGAAGACAGAGGCCTTTGAGACCCAGTACTTC
CASSSKTEAFETQYF
>NA|14|TRBJ2-2|TRBV18|NA
TGTGCCAGCTCACCTTTTGAGGGGGCCGGGGAGCTGTTTTTT
CASSPFEGAGELFF
>NA|14|TRBJ1-2|TRBV11-2|NA
TGTGCCAGCAGCCCAAGGACTTTGGTAAATGGCTACACCTTC
CASSPRTLVNGYTF
>NA|15|TRBJ2-7|TRBV6-1|NA
TGTGCCAGCAGTGTCTCCGGGGCAAACTCCTACGAGCAGTACTTC
CASSVSGANSYEQYF
>NA|16|TRBJ1-3|TRBV6-5|NA
TGTGCCAGCAGTTACTCCTCGGGCCGACCAGGAAACACCATATATTTT
CASSYSSGRPGNTIYF
>NA|14|TRBJ1-6|TRBV28|NA
TGTGCCAGCACCCGTGGGATGGATAATTCACCCCTCCACTTT
CASTRGMDNSPLHF
>NA|16|TRBJ1-2|TRBV5-5|TRBD1
TGTGCCAGCAGCCCTGTAGGGGGCACCATTAACTATGGCTACACCTTC
CASSPVGGTINYGYTF
>NA|14|TRBJ2-7|TRBV9|NA
TGTGCCAGCAGCCCTCGACAGGTCTCCTACGAGCAGTACTTC
CASSPRQVSYEQYF
>NA|13|TRBJ2-1|TRBV29-1|TRBD1
TGCAGCGGTCGACAGGGGGCGGCGGATGAGCAGTTCTTC
CSGRQGAADEQFF
>NA|14|TRBJ2-7|TRBV19|NA
TGTGCCAGTAGTACCCTGACAGGCTCCTACGAGCAGTACTTC
CASSTLTGSYEQYF
>once|16|TRBJ1-3|TRBV5-1|NA
TGCGCCAGCAGCTTGAATCGGCGGAGCTCTGGAAACACCATATATTTT
CASSLNRRSSGNTIYF
>NA|15|TRBJ1-5|TRBV6-6|NA
TGTGCCAGCAGTGCACAGGCGAGACTCAATCAGCCCCAGCATTTT
CASSAQARLNQPQHF
>NA|14|TRBJ1-4|TRBV7-9|NA
TGTGCCAGCAGCTTAATACTGTCTAATGAAAAACTGTTTTTT
CASSLILSNEKLFF
>NA|16|TRBJ1-5|TRBV5-4|NA
TGTGCCAGCAGCCCGCTCCCCTCCTTGTCGCCTGAGCCCCAGCATTTT
CASSPLPSLSPEPQHF
>NA|13|TRBJ1-1|TRBV4-3|NA
TGCGCCAGCAGCCAAGTCCTGAACACTGAAGCTTTCTTT
CASSQVLNTEAFF
>NA|16|TRBJ2-4|TRBV7-9|NA
TGTGCCAGCAGCTCGGGACTCCCAGGGACCGAAAACATTCAGTACTTC
CASSSGLPGTENIQYF
>NA|15|TRBJ1-5|TRBV10-3|NA
TGTGCCATCAGGGAAGCGGGCCCTAGCAATCAGCCCCAGCATTTT
CAIREAGPSNQPQHF
>NA|14|TRBJ1-5|TRBV7-2|NA
TGTGCCAGCAGCTTAGTCGGGGGCTTAGAGCCCCAGCATTTT
CASSLVGGLEPQHF
>NA|14|TRBJ1-2|TRBV28|NA
TGTGCCAGCAGTCTCAACAGGGAATGGTATGGCTACACCTTC
CASSLNREWYGYTF
>once|14|TRBJ2-5|TRBV5-1|TRBD1
TGCGCCAGCAGCTCTGGACAGGGAACGGAGACCCAGTACTTC
CASSSGQGTETQYF
>NA|16|TRBJ1-5|TRBV27|NA
TGTGCCAGCAGTTTACTCGGGACGGCGACCAATCAGCCCCAGCATTTT
CASSLLGTATNQPQHF
>NA|12|TRBJ2-7|TRBV30|TRBD2
TGTGCCTGGAGTGGCGGGGGCTACGAGCAGTACTTC
CAWSGGGYEQYF
>NA|16|TRBJ2-5|TRBV5-1|TRBD1
TGCGCCAGCAGCTCCCAGGGGACAGTGCCACAAGAGACCCAGTACTTC
CASSSQGTVPQETQYF
>once|16|TRBJ2-1|TRBV6-1|TRBD2
TGTGCCAGCAGTGCCAGACTAGCCCGCTCCTACAATGAGCAGTTCTTC
CASSARLARSYNEQFF
>NA|13|TRBJ2-1|TRBV30|NA
TGTGCCTGGAGTGTAAGCAGCCCCAATGAGCAGTTCTTC
CAWSVSSPNEQFF
>NA|11|TRBJ2-3|TRBV18|NA
TGTGCCAGCTCGCTCAGGGATACGCAGTATTTT
CASSLRDTQYF
>NA|16|TRBJ2-1|TRBV11-2|NA
TGTGCCAGCAGCTTTCTGGGCCCAAGCTCCTACAATGAGCAGTTCTTC
CASSFLGPSSYNEQFF
>NA|16|TRBJ2-2|TRBV11-2|TRBD1
TGTGCCAGCAGCTTAGGGACAGGGATTGCACCCGGGGAGCTGTTTTTT
CASSLGTGIAPGELFF
>NA|15|TRBJ2-7|TRBV25-1|TRBD1
TGTGCCAGCAGTGACCACAGGGGGGAATCCTACGAGCAGTACTTC
CASSDHRGESYEQYF
>NA|16|TRBJ2-7|TRBV27|TRBD2
TGTGCCAGCAGTCCGGGACTAGCGGGCCCTCCCTACGAGCAGTACTTC
CASSPGLAGPPYEQYF
>NA|15|TRBJ2-2|TRBV2|NA
TGTGCCAGCAGTGAAAGCGGCACACTCACCGGGGAGCTGTTTTTT
CASSESGTLTGELFF